This note documents a single TCR beta chain sequence. Its target antigen remains unknown. The input lacks base qualities; no much larger clone sits a single base away. Ficoll-Paque density gradient centrifugation was the method used to isolate PBMCs. This specimen belongs to a study of T-cell memory formation after mild COVID-19 (dated by TCRdb to the early 2020s). In terms of the full investigation: TCR sequence clusters from the two donors were largely donor specific. T-cell clones expanding and contracting after mild COVID-19 in a couple of donors were tracked by longitudinal TCRalpha and TCRbeta repertoire sequencing. The cohort comprised two young, previously healthy adult volunteers, one female and one male.

V gives up 0 bases and J gives up 2 bases, and the segment between their germline ends measures 4 bases. There are 13 amino acids in the CDR3, from cysteine to phenylalanine inclusive. Only the CDR3 region is kept as DNA, spanning 39 bases read in frame from base 1. Via the germline V gene, CDR1 is LGHNA and CDR2 YSLEER. The sequencing machine was an Illumina NovaSeq 6000. TCRalpha and TCRbeta cDNA libraries were constructed by 5'RACE with constant-segment primers, with sample barcodes and unique molecular identifiers being introduced. Trizol reagent was used to extract RNA from every sample. The libraries were amplified in two PCR steps, and the second step added a second sample barcode and Illumina TruSeq adapters. Sequencing of libraries was performed on an Illumina NovaSeq with 2 x 150 bp paired-end reads. The original pipeline was this. With migec v1.2.7, reads were demultiplexed and then collapsed into UMI-guided consensus sequences. Using mixcr v2.1.11, UMI consensuses were aligned to TRA and TRB V and J templates and then assembled into clonotypes. A clonotype was counted as expanded or contracted only if both edgeR and NoisET called the change significant, with noise models trained on biological replicates. For edgeR calls, the thresholds were a false discovery rate-adjusted p below 0.01 and a log2 fold-change of 1. As an exploratory analysis of dynamics, PCA with hierarchical clustering was applied to max-normalized trajectories of the 1000 most abundant clonotypes. Separately sequenced CD4+ and CD8+ repertoires were used to assign the CD4 or CD8 phenotype of responding clones. TCRdb applied fastp at Q25 and MiXCR to the public reads, then kept only in-frame beta chains. Here each entry gathers all rows of one CDR3 protein and keeps the most common genes and DNA. The V and J calls here are based on TCRdb, not the publication. This sample is represented by fewer than 300,000 distinct CDR3 sequences; about a sixth of them were singletons. 23% of the sample is held by the ten biggest clonotypes.

What the authors observed across the whole study: Contracting CD4+ clones were located mainly in the CM and EM memory subsets, whereas CD8+ clones were found to be enriched in EMRA. Some responding clones were found in pre-infection memory, which suggests that pre-existing cross-reactive memory T cells took part in the SARS-CoV-2 response. The study included only a couple of mild cases, and larger cohorts that include severe cases with pre-infection samples were judged to be necessary. Clones that contracted from day 15 to 85 showed balanced CD4/CD8 phenotypes, whereas a second wave of clones that expanded from day 15 to 37 leaned towards CD4+. SARS-CoV-2 specificity of the second-wave clones peaking on day 37 was not confirmed.

The TCR comes from a man younger than 35 who had mild COVID-19 (a few samples of this study predate the infection). The sample titles of this study are shuffled in the database, so cell type and time point are left out; the donor was told from shared clones. Recombination connected TRBV4-3 to TRBJ1-1; the D gene is not confidently resolved. Sequencing was performed on PBMCs or a T cell subset sorted from them (not recorded which). The CDR3 protein: CASSQDGNTEAFF. The DNA sequence follows: TGCGCCAGCAGCCAAGATGGTAACACTGAAGCTTTCTTT.